The 2 T cell receptor beta chains below come from one sample, sequenced in a study of shared clonotypes between healthy human individuals. The data were produced by immunoSEQ multiplex PCR, yet TCRdb's version contains in-frame clones alone and is incomplete. Of more than 1 million clones in the sample, approximately 80% were seen once. The sequenced material came from memory CD4+ T cells from PBMCs. Subset defined: CD45RA-negative fraction. The receptors originated from a man between 18 and 35 years old in good health. Some clones in this sample may be carry-over from other donors' samples.

This sequence joins TRBV28 and TRBJ2-2; the match to TRBD1 covers 8 bases. Trimming removed 4 bases from V and 4 bases from J; junction bases left unmatched: 2. Germline V CDR1 and CDR2: MDHEN, SYDVKM. This CDR3 has 14 residues. CDR3 nucleotide sequence: TGTGCCAGCAGTTGGACAGGGTCCACCGGGGAGCTGTTTTTT. Translating it yields CASSWTGSTGELFF. Filled out from reference TRBV28 and TRBJ2-2, the complete variable domain reads DVKVTQSSRYLVKRTGEKVFLECVQDMDHENMFWYRQDPGLGLRLIYFSYDVKMKEKGDIPEGYSVSREKKERFSLILESASTNQTSMYLCASSWTGSTGELFFGEGSRLTVL.

This clone was seen only a few times. The chain joins TRBV2 to TRBJ2-7; D is undetermined. V was shortened by 4 bases and J by 6 bases, with 13 bases between the two germline ends. CDR3 size: 13 residues. The germline gives CDR1 SNHLY, CDR2 FYNNEI. The chain's CDR3 is CASSAELRIEQYF. The CDR3 DNA reads TGTGCCAGCAGTGCAGAGCTGCGGATCGAGCAGTACTTC.